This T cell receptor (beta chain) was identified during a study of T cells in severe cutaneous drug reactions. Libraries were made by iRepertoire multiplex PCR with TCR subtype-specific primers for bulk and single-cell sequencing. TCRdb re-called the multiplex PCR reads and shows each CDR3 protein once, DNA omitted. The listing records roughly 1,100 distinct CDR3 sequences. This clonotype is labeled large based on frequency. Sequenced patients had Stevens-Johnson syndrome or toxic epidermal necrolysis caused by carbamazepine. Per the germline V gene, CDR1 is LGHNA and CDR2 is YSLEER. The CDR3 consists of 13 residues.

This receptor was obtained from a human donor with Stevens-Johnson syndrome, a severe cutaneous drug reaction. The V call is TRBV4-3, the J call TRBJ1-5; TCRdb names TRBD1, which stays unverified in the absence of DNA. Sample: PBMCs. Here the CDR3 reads CASSQDARQPQHF.